The clone carrying this T cell receptor (beta chain) was seen only a few times. Antigen: not known. TCRdb analysed the reads with MiXCR anew, one entry per CDR3 protein. The table includes some 560,000 distinct CDR3 sequences, about 39% detected once. V lost 5 bases and J 5 bases, leaving 7 bases between the germline ends. The CDR3 loop spans 12 amino acids. The germline gives CDR1 LNHDA, CDR2 SQIVND (reference sequence). This sample is drawn from a study of T cell repertoires in cytomegalovirus infection. Study context: Peptides in the study included HLA-C-restricted and HLA-B-restricted CMV epitopes. Public TCR beta signatures were indicative of both CMV infection and a matching HLA type.

The sequences come from cultured PBMCs, collected from culture after CMV antigen stimulation. This TCR came from a human donor in good health (CMV status not recorded). Some clones in this sample may be carry-over from other donors' samples. The chain carries TRBV19 and TRBJ2-1; D remains ambiguous. The CDR3 bases are TGTGCCAGTAGTTTTGCGGACAATGAGCAGTTCTTC. It specifies CASSFADNEQFF.